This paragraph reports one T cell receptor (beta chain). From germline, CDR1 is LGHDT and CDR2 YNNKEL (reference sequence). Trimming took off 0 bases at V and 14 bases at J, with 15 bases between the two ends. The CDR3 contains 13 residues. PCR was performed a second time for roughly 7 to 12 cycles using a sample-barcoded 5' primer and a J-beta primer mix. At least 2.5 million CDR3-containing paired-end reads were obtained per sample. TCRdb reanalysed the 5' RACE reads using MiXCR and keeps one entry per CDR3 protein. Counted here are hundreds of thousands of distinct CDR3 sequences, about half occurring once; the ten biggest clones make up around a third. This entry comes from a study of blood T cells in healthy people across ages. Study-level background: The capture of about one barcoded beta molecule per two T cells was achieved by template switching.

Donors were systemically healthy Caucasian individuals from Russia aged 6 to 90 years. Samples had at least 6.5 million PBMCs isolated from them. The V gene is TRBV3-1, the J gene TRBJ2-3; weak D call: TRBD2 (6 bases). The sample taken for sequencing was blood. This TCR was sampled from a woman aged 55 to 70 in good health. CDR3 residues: CASSQESPGERYF. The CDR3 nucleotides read TGTGCCAGCAGCCAAGAGTCGCCGGGGGAGAGGTATTTT.